This T cell receptor (beta chain) was captured by sequencing in a study of Ad26.COV2.S vaccination and SARS-CoV-2 variants. This clone was observed a single time. Its antigen is not known. General study findings and limits: Relative to placebo recipients, vaccine recipients exhibited elevated spike-specific TCR breadth. Measures of TCR breadth and depth may have fallen short of total T cell responses.

CDR1 SGDLS and CDR2 YYNGEE come from the germline V gene. V was clipped by 7 bases and J by 2 bases, with 12 bases between them. The CDR3 has 13 amino acids. Clones were sequenced by immunoSEQ multiplex PCR, and TCRdb holds only the in-frame ones, with some missing. The profile shows around 370,000 clones, about 91% of them singletons. The chain combines TRBV9 with TRBJ1-1; no reliable D call. This sample comprised peripheral blood, obtained after recovery from COVID-19. The receptor was isolated from a human donor who had recovered from COVID-19. CDR3 DNA: TGTGCCAGCGCTGGGGTGGGTAACACTGAAGCTTTCTTT. It yields the protein CASAGVGNTEAFF.